The 25 T cell receptor beta chains presented below share a single source sample, sequenced in a study of response to subunit inactivated influenza vaccine. A single record per CDR3 protein comes from TCRdb applying MiXCR to the RT-PCR reads. The top ten hold around 12% of the sample, which has about 530,000 distinct CDR3 sequences, 10% to 15% seen once. The specimen was PBMCs from blood, collected 45 days after vaccination. The receptors come from a man aged 50-60 years who received an inactivated influenza vaccine.

V usage is TRBV24-1 and J usage is TRBJ2-1; the match to TRBD1 covers 7 bases. The germline V gene has CDR1 KGHDR and CDR2 SFDVKD. CDR3 size: 16 residues. V shed 6 bases, J shed 2 bases, and the junction held 9 bases outside the gene matches. The CDR3 DNA sequence: TGTGCCACCAGTCCTCAAACAGGGGTTACCTACAATGAGCAGTTCTTC. It translates to CATSPQTGVTYNEQFF.

This clonotype showed up many times. This chain joins TRBV6-2 or TRBV6-3 and TRBJ1-2; D gene ambiguous. CDR1 is MNHEY, CDR2 SVGEGT, per germline. V was clipped by 6 bases and J by 3 bases, with 11 bases between them. The CDR3 spans 13 residues. For the CDR3, the DNA is TGTGCCAGCAGACCAGGAATGCACTATGGCTACACCTTC. This encodes CASRPGMHYGYTF.

This clonotype has just a few counts. The rearrangement links TRBV4-1 to TRBJ2-5; TRBD1 matches 9 bases. After removal of 3 bases from V and 4 bases from J, the junction contained 6 bases not matched to a gene. Germline V gene lookup returns CDR1 MGHRA and CDR2 YSYEKL. The CDR3 has 15 residues. For the CDR3, the DNA is TGCGCCAGCAGCCACCAGGACAGGGGATCAGAGACCCAGTACTTC. This codes for CASSHQDRGSETQYF.

This clonotype occurred a few times. The chain uses TRBV12-3 or TRBV12-4 and TRBJ1-2; D is ambiguous. Deletions cut 11 bases from V and 7 bases from J, with 23 bases between. This CDR3 is 14 amino acids long. The CDR3 reads CAADLGSSLSGYTF. CDR3 in DNA: TGTGCCGCCGACCTCGGGTCTTCCCTAAGTGGCTACACCTTC.

The V gene is TRBV20-1, the J gene TRBJ2-5; D is ambiguous. This CDR3 spans 15 amino acids. Trimming removed 0 bases from V and 7 bases from J, with 18 bases in between. The germline CDR1 and CDR2 sequences are DFQATT and SNEGSKA (reference sequence). CDR3 DNA sequence: TGCAGTGCTAGAGAGGTGCTTGTTGCTTCTGGGACCCAGTACTTC. Protein product: CSAREVLVASGTQYF.

This clonotype was detected a few times. The CDR3 sequence is CASSQGERSYEQYF. CDR3 DNA sequence: TGCGCCAGCAGCCAAGGGGAGAGGAGCTACGAGCAGTACTTC. This sequence joins TRBV4-1 and TRBJ2-7, with D perhaps TRBD2 (5 bases). Per the germline V gene, CDR1 is MGHRA and CDR2 is YSYEKL. The length of the CDR3 is 14 residues. V was clipped by 1 base and J by 3 bases, with 10 bases between them.

This rearrangement joins TRBV4-3 to TRBJ2-1, with unresolved D. The V end was cut by 0 bases, the J end by 2 bases, with 8 bases between. CDR3 size: 15 residues. Germline loops: CDR1 LGHNA, CDR2 YSLEER. The CDR3 bases are TGCGCCAGCAGCCAAGAATTGGCTACCTACAATGAGCAGTTCTTC. It is translated as CASSQELATYNEQFF.

The J gene is TRBJ2-7, the V gene TRBV7-6; D ambiguous. Looked up from germline, CDR1 is SGHVS and CDR2 is FNYEAQ. The CDR3 contains 14 residues. V was clipped by 5 bases and J by 0 bases, with 11 bases between them. The CDR3 DNA is TGTGCCAGCAGCCCAGAGTTCGGCTCCTACGAGCAGTACTTC. It codes for CASSPEFGSYEQYF.

The rearrangement uses TRBV12-3 or TRBV12-4 and TRBJ2-5; perhaps TRBD1 as D (5 bases). CDR3 length equals 15 residues. V was pared by 7 bases and J by 5 bases, with 20 bases between. The DNA of the CDR3 is TGTGCCAGCACTCCAGGGTTTTCTGGTTATGAGACCCAGTACTTC. This sequence encodes CASTPGFSGYETQYF.

This clonotype was counted only a few times. This chain connects TRBV12-3 or TRBV12-4 to TRBJ1-6; 9 nucleotides match TRBD1. V shed 2 bases, J shed 9 bases, and the junction held 2 bases outside the gene matches. The CDR3 is 14 amino acids. The DNA for the CDR3 is TGTGCCAGCAGTTTAATGGACAGGGGTTCACCCCTCCACTTT. Protein product: CASSLMDRGSPLHF.

This clonotype showed up many times. The genes are TRBV12-3 or TRBV12-4 and TRBJ2-1; 9 nucleotides agree with TRBD1. The CDR3 runs to 13 residues. V lost 6 bases, J lost 7 bases, and 4 bases stayed unmatched. CDR3 DNA sequence: TGTGCCAGCAGCCCGACAGGGGGGAATGAGCAGTTCTTC. Its protein product is CASSPTGGNEQFF.

This clonotype appeared a few times. CDR3 protein: CASRLDRVGDNEQFF. CDR3 nucleotide sequence: TGTGCCAGCAGGCTCGACAGGGTAGGGGACAATGAGCAGTTCTTC. The chain carries TRBV6-1 and TRBJ2-1; 7 bases map to TRBD1. The germline gives CDR1 MNHNS, CDR2 SASEGT. This CDR3 comprises 15 residues. The ends lost 6 bases at V and 5 bases at J; junction bases unmatched: 10.

J is TRBJ2-6 and V is TRBV29-1; the D gene is possibly TRBD1 (5 bases). Trimming cost V 6 bases and J 2 bases, with 8 bases left between them. This CDR3 is 13 amino acids long. Per germline, CDR1 SQVTM and CDR2 ANQGSEA. The CDR3 DNA reads as TGCAGCGTCAGGGCGGCTGGGGCCAACGTCCTGACTTTC. As protein: CSVRAAGANVLTF.

This clonotype was seen a handful of times. The chain has TRBV29-1 and TRBJ2-3; 8 positions agree with TRBD1. After removal of 6 bases from V and 3 bases from J, the junction contained 8 bases not matched to a gene. CDR3 length: 14 amino acids. Per germline, CDR1 SQVTM and CDR2 ANQGSEA. CDR3 DNA: TGCAGCGTACCGACAGGGGTGGGGACAGATACGCAGTATTTT. Translation gives CSVPTGVGTDTQYF.

In its sample, this clonotype was seen a few times. J is TRBJ1-1 and V is TRBV20-1; no definite D call. The CDR3 runs 13 residues. Trimming shortened V by 2 bases and J by 2 bases, and 9 bases separated the two germline ends. Germline V gene sequence: CDR1 DFQATT, CDR2 SNEGSKA (reference sequence). The DNA of the CDR3 is TGCAGTGCTAGAACGGGGTATAACACTGAAGCTTTCTTT. This gives the protein CSARTGYNTEAFF.

Only a few counts were recorded for this clonotype. This sequence joins TRBV28 and TRBJ2-5; a possible D gene is TRBD1 (5 bases). CDR1 is MDHEN, CDR2 SYDVKM, per germline. V was clipped by 6 bases and J by 1 base, with 9 bases between them. CDR3 length: 13 amino acids. The CDR3 DNA follows: TGTGCCAGCAGGTGGACACTCCAAGAGACCCAGTACTTC. Its translation: CASRWTLQETQYF.

The rearrangement links TRBV5-1 to TRBJ1-1, with 8 bases lining up with TRBD1. Germline CDR1 SGHRS, CDR2 YFSETQ. The CDR3 consists of 15 residues. The trim removed 4 bases at V and 7 bases at J, leaving 12 bases unmatched. The CDR3 coding sequence is TGCGCCAGCAGCCAGGACAGGGCAGTCGGGGTTGAAGCTTTCTTT. It specifies CASSQDRAVGVEAFF.

This clonotype was seen ten or more times. The chain recombines TRBV7-9 with TRBJ2-3; D is perhaps TRBD2 (6 bases). The germline V gene encodes CDR1 SEHNR and CDR2 FQNEAQ (reference sequence). The CDR3 loop spans 16 amino acids. The germline V and J ends were trimmed by 3 bases and 0 bases, with 13 bases remaining between them. CDR3 region: CASSFDIGTSTDTQYF. Here the CDR3 DNA reads TGTGCCAGCAGCTTCGATATTGGGACTAGCACAGATACGCAGTATTTT.

J is TRBJ2-2 and V is TRBV28; D uncertain. V gave up 7 bases and J gave up 4 bases, with 22 bases separating them. CDR1 is MDHEN, CDR2 SYDVKM, per germline. The CDR3 has 17 amino acids. CDR3 DNA sequence: TGTGCCAGCACTTGGGCCCGCCTTTTTTCGGCCACCGGGGAGCTGTTTTTT. Amino acids: CASTWARLFSATGELFF.

The CDR3 DNA is TGCAGTGCTAGAGGGGAGCTTGTAGGAGCTCGCTCCTACAATGAGCAGTACTTC. Residues: CSARGELVGARSYNEQYF. J is TRBJ2-1 and V is TRBV20-1, with D possibly matching TRBD2 (5 bases). Gene TRBJ2-7 matches the end of the DNA better, so the J call may be wrong. CDR3 length: 18 amino acids. The germline CDR1 and CDR2 sequences are DFQATT and SNEGSKA (reference sequence).

V and J are TRBV2 and TRBJ1-1; D gene unclear. V lost 6 bases, J lost 3 bases, and 5 bases lay in between. The germline gives CDR1 SNHLY, CDR2 FYNNEI. The CDR3 contains 11 residues. CDR3 nucleotide sequence: TGTGCCAGCAGACAGTACACTGAAGCTTTCTTT. It specifies CASRQYTEAFF.

This clonotype was observed a handful of times. The gene calls are TRBV29-1 and TRBJ2-7, with D perhaps TRBD1 (7 bases). The ends were cut back, 7 bases at V and 1 base at J, with 17 bases in the middle. Germline V CDR1 and CDR2: SQVTM, ANQGSEA. The CDR3 runs to 14 residues. The DNA for the CDR3 is TGCAGCGCGAGAGGGGGGACAGTATCCTACGAGCAGTACTTC. This sequence encodes CSARGGTVSYEQYF.

The CDR3 DNA reads TGTGCCAGCAGCCAAGTAGGGGGGGATACGCAGTATTTT. It translates to CASSQVGGDTQYF. This rearrangement joins TRBV4-2 to TRBJ2-3, with D possibly called TRBD1 or TRBD2 (6 bases each). V was clipped by 1 base and J by 6 bases, with 8 bases between them. CDR1 LGHNA and CDR2 YNFKEQ come from the germline V gene. This CDR3 spans 13 amino acids.

CDR3 amino acids: CASSLGGGPGADTQYF. CDR3 DNA sequence: TGTGCCAGCAGCTTAGGTGGGGGGCCAGGGGCAGATACGCAGTATTTT. The chain has TRBV11-2 and TRBJ2-3; perhaps D is TRBD1 or TRBD2 (6 bases each). Germline V gene sequence: CDR1 SGHAT, CDR2 FQNNGV. With 1 base removed from V and 4 bases from J, the gap between germline ends came to 15 bases. This CDR3 contains 16 residues.

V is TRBV4-3 and J is TRBJ1-4; TRBD1 agrees at 11 bases. Germline assignment: CDR1 LGHNA and CDR2 YSLEER. The CDR3 loop spans 15 amino acids. Trimming cost V 5 bases and J 7 bases; bases outside gene matches: 6. The DNA for the CDR3 is TGCGCCAGCAGCGGACAGGGGGCTAGAGGTGAAAAACTGTTTTTT. This gives the protein CASSGQGARGEKLFF.